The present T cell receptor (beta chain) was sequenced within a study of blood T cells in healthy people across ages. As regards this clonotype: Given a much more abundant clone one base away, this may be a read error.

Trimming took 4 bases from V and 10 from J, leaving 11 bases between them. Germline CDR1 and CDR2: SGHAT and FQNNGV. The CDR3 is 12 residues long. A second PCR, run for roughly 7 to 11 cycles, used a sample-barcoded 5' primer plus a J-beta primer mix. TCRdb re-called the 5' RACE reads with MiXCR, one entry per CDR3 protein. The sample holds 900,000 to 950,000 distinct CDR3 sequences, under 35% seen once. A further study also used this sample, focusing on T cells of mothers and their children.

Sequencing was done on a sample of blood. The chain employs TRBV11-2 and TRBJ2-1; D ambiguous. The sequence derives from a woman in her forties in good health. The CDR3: CASSSIPYEQFF. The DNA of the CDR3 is TGTGCCAGCAGCTCCATACCCTACGAGCAGTTCTTC.